Below, 14 T cell receptor beta chains from the same sample are listed, as sequenced in a study of T-cell memory formation after mild COVID-19. TCRdb fed the 5' RACE reads into MiXCR, producing one record per CDR3 protein. This sample has some 300,000 distinct CDR3 sequences, with approximately 22% found just once. The sequenced sample was PBMCs or a T cell subset sorted from them (not recorded which). Every receptor here comes from a man between 18 and 35 years old who had mild COVID-19 (a few samples of this study predate the infection). Cell type and time point are not known.

This clonotype was counted many times. The chain employs TRBV14 and TRBJ2-5; 7 bases align to TRBD2. The germline gives CDR1 SGHDN, CDR2 FVKESK. With 0 bases clipped from V and 5 bases from J, the junction kept 6 bases outside the gene matches. The CDR3 has 15 amino acids. CDR3 coding DNA: TGTGCCAGCAGCCAAGAACTGGCGGGGGTGGAGACCCAGTACTTC. Amino acid sequence: CASSQELAGVETQYF.

On this clonotype: At one boundary the junction diverges from the germline segment, which might be a read error. This chain uses TRBV7-2 with TRBJ1-6, with D perhaps matching TRBD1 (5 bases). CDR1 is SGHTA, CDR2 FQGNSA, per germline. The CDR3 length is 15 residues. The CDR3 DNA is TGTGCCAGCAGCTCAGGACAAATCTATAATTCACCGCTCCACTTT. Translating gives CASSSGQIYNSPLHF.

The chain joins TRBV2 to TRBJ1-1; D is unclear. Between the trimmed V and J ends, which lost 8 bases and 4 bases, there was a span of 11 bases. CDR3 length: 12 residues. CDR1 and CDR2 from the germline V gene are SNHLY and FYNNEI. CDR3 coding DNA: TGTGCCAGCTTCCGGGTGGGCACTGAAGCTTTCTTT. Translated, it gives CASFRVGTEAFF.

This clonotype has ten or more counts. The chain links TRBV12-3 or TRBV12-4 to TRBJ2-1; 10 bases line up with TRBD1. There are 15 residues in the CDR3. Losses at the gene ends were 8 bases for V and 8 bases for J; bases not matched to a gene: 12. DNA for the CDR3: TGTGCCAGCTCCCGCCCCGGGACAGGGGTGGATGAGCAGTTCTTC. It yields the protein CASSRPGTGVDEQFF.

This clonotype has just a few counts. The chain recombines TRBV7-9 with TRBJ2-2; tentatively, D is TRBD1 or TRBD2 (5 bases each). The CDR3 covers 15 residues. CDR1 is SEHNR and CDR2 is FQNEAQ in the germline V gene (reference sequence). V shed 5 bases and J shed 4 bases, with 14 bases lying between them. CDR3 nucleotides: TGTGCCAGCAGCCGCCGGGACCCCGTCACCGGGGAGCTGTTTTTT. Translated, it gives CASSRRDPVTGELFF.

The V call is TRBV7-9, the J call TRBJ1-2; D unclear. The germline V gene has CDR1 SEHNR and CDR2 FQNEAQ (reference sequence). With 5 bases removed from V and 4 bases from J, the gap between germline ends came to 8 bases. The CDR3 length is 12 residues. CDR3 amino acids: CASSPVAYGYTF. The CDR3 DNA is TGTGCCAGCAGCCCTGTCGCCTATGGCTACACCTTC.

The CDR3 DNA reads TGTGCCAGCAGTTTAAGGACAGGGGTTTTCTACGAGCAGTACGTC. Amino acids: CASSLRTGVFYEQYV. The rearrangement links TRBV28 to TRBJ2-7; 9 nucleotides align to TRBD1. The junction had 5 bases not matched to a gene; V was cut back by 2 bases and J by 3 bases. Looked up from germline, CDR1 is MDHEN and CDR2 is SYDVKM. The CDR3 is made up of 15 amino acids.

The chain recombines TRBV5-1 with TRBJ2-1, with TRBD2 matching over 11 bases. The CDR3 is 17 residues long. CDR1 is SGHRS, CDR2 YFSETQ, per germline. Germline trimming cut 0 bases from V and 6 bases from J; bases unmatched to any gene: 8. This CDR3 reads CASSLAVAGGRINEQFF. The DNA for the CDR3 is TGCGCCAGCAGCTTGGCGGTAGCGGGGGGGCGGATCAATGAGCAGTTCTTC.

Only a few counts were recorded for this clonotype. The chain links TRBV4-3 to TRBJ2-5, with a possible D match to TRBD2 (5 bases). V lost 3 bases and J 9 bases, leaving 14 bases between the germline ends. The CDR3 spans 13 residues. CDR1 LGHNA and CDR2 YSLEER come from the germline V gene. The CDR3 region has the DNA TGCGCCAGCAGCCAGGACCCCCCCGGGGCCCAGTACTTC. Translation: CASSQDPPGAQYF.

This clonotype was seen only a few times. This sequence joins TRBV7-2 and TRBJ2-5, with 9 bases fitting TRBD1. Germline trimming cut 5 bases from V and 5 bases from J; bases unmatched to any gene: 9. There are 15 residues in the CDR3. Germline lookup yields CDR1 SGHTA and CDR2 FQGNSA. The CDR3 sequence is CASSPLLGTGETQYF. CDR3 coding DNA: TGTGCCAGCAGCCCTCTTTTGGGGACAGGGGAGACCCAGTACTTC.

This clonotype has only a few counts. CDR3 DNA sequence: TGTGCCAGCAGCCCGACCCTGACTAACCAAGAGACCCAGTACTTC. As protein: CASSPTLTNQETQYF. This chain joins TRBV7-2 and TRBJ2-5; perhaps TRBD2 as D (5 bases). Trimming cost V 5 bases and J 0 bases, with 13 bases left between them. Germline V gene data show CDR1 as SGHTA and CDR2 as FQGNSA. The CDR3 extends over 15 amino acids.

Of note for this clonotype: A junction end diverges from the germline sequence, so it may reflect a read error. The V gene is TRBV4-1, the J gene TRBJ1-5; a possible D gene is TRBD1 (5 bases). Germline values: CDR1 MGHRA, CDR2 YSYEKL. This CDR3 has 15 residues. CDR3 sequence (DNA): TGCGCCAGCATCCAAGGGCCGGGGGTGTGTCAGCCCCAGCATTTT. This gives the protein CASIQGPGVCQPQHF.

The chain couples TRBV3-1 to TRBJ1-2; D might be TRBD1 (6 bases). The ends were cut back, 4 bases at V and 0 bases at J, with 21 bases in the middle. This CDR3 contains 18 residues. Germline CDR1 reads LGHDT; CDR2 reads YNNKEL (reference sequence). CDR3 sequence (DNA): TGTGCCAGCAGCCCACGTAACTTATACAGGGAGTCTAACTATGGCTACACCTTC. Amino acids: CASSPRNLYRESNYGYTF.

The chain carries TRBV12-3 or TRBV12-4 and TRBJ2-3; D is undetermined. V shed 5 bases and J shed 4 bases, with 22 bases lying between them. The CDR3 totals 17 residues. The CDR3 DNA sequence: TGTGCCAGCAGTCCAAGTACAGAATCCCGCCCCGCAGATACGCAGTATTTT. As protein: CASSPSTESRPADTQYF.